This T cell receptor (beta chain) emerged from a study of blood T cell repertoires in COVID-19. The CDR3 runs to 16 residues. V was pared by 6 bases and J by 4 bases, with 9 bases of the junction left unmatched. The V gene's germline CDR1 is SGHAT and CDR2 FQDESV (reference sequence). Authors' methods: Amplified reference gene primers provided the basis for estimating nucleated cell counts. The data were produced by immunoSEQ multiplex PCR, yet TCRdb's version contains in-frame clones alone and is incomplete. The V and J calls and clone size come from that table; D and trimming were worked out from the DNA. This sample has a few hundred thousand clones, with about nine tenths found just once. Participants, about 18 to 90 years old, spanned about 26 US areas. Which cohort a participant joined came from the clinical history participants gave.

The genes are TRBV11-1 and TRBJ2-7, with 13 bases matching TRBD2. The specimen was PBMCs or T cells enriched from blood (not recorded which). This TCR was sampled from a woman under 30 who had recovered from COVID-19. Here the CDR3 reads CASSTTSGGEPYEQYF. The CDR3 DNA reads TGTGCCAGCAGTACAACTAGCGGGGGGGAACCATACGAGCAGTACTTC.